Shown below are 17 T cell receptor beta chains from a single sample sequenced in a study of blood T cell repertoires in COVID-19. Sequencing was performed with immunoSEQ multiplex PCR; in TCRdb, only in-frame clones are kept and a portion is missing. The data contain 250,000 to 300,000 clones, roughly nine tenths of them singletons. What was sequenced was peripheral blood. The receptor set was obtained from a woman aged 25 to 45 with COVID-19, enrolled during active disease.

The rearrangement uses TRBV5-4 and TRBJ1-2; D is unresolved. This CDR3 has 14 residues. CDR1 and CDR2 from the germline V gene are SGHNT and YYREEE (reference sequence). Trimming shortened V by 3 bases and J by 4 bases, and 13 bases separated the two germline ends. The CDR3 sequence: CASSSPSEPYGYTF. The DNA for the CDR3 is TGTGCCAGCAGCTCCCCCTCTGAGCCCTATGGCTACACCTTC.

The chain links TRBV3-1 (or the pseudogene TRBV3-2) to TRBJ1-1; TRBD1 might be the D (5 bases). From germline, CDR1 is LGHDT and CDR2 YNNKEL (reference sequence). Trimming cost V 3 bases and J 2 bases, with 10 bases left between them. This CDR3 spans 14 amino acids. CDR3 amino acids: CASSHGGLNTEAFF. For the CDR3, the DNA is TGTGCCAGCAGCCACGGGGGACTAAACACTGAAGCTTTCTTT.

This chain uses TRBV3-1 (or the pseudogene TRBV3-2) with TRBJ2-3; a weak D match, TRBD2 (7 bases). The V gene lost 4 bases and the J gene lost 2 bases, with 13 bases spanning the gap. The CDR3 length is 15 residues. The germline CDR1 and CDR2 sequences are LGHDT and YNNKEL (reference sequence). CDR3 protein: CASSPRGAPTDTQYF. In DNA form, the CDR3 reads TGTGCCAGCAGCCCCCGGGGGGCCCCCACAGATACGCAGTATTTT.

The rearrangement links TRBV5-6 to TRBJ1-2; the D gene is possibly TRBD1 (5 bases). The germline V gene encodes CDR1 SGHDT and CDR2 YYEEEE. Trimming left V 7 bases short and J 4 bases short, with 17 bases between. The CDR3 totals 14 residues. CDR3 nucleotide sequence: TGTGCCAGCCGTAGGACATCTCCCTCCTATGGCTACACCTTC. It yields the protein CASRRTSPSYGYTF.

V usage is TRBV28 and J usage is TRBJ1-1, with D maybe TRBD1 (6 bases). The germline CDR1 and CDR2 sequences are MDHEN and SYDVKM. The CDR3 length is 15 residues. Trimming stripped 7 bases from V and 5 bases from J, with 20 bases between. The CDR3 sequence: CASTPTPRGGTEAFF. CDR3 coding DNA: TGTGCCAGCACCCCAACGCCCAGGGGTGGTACTGAAGCTTTCTTT.

V and J are TRBV5-1 and TRBJ1-2; 7 bases map to TRBD1. This CDR3 has 13 amino acids. Trimming took 4 bases from V and 7 from J; bases not matched to a gene: 7. Germline V lookup: CDR1 SGHRS, CDR2 YFSETQ. The CDR3 here is CASSPRQGVGYTF. The CDR3 region has the DNA TGCGCCAGCAGCCCCCGACAGGGCGTTGGCTACACCTTC.

This chain links TRBV11-2 with TRBJ2-2, with a possible D match to TRBD1 (5 bases). This CDR3 spans 19 amino acids. The V end lost 5 bases, the J end lost 1 base, and 23 bases lay between the germline ends. Germline CDR1 reads SGHAT; CDR2 reads FQNNGV. Here the CDR3 DNA reads TGTGCCAGCAGCCCAGATCAGATCAGGGTACAGAGGAACACCGGGGAGCTGTTTTTT. Protein product: CASSPDQIRVQRNTGELFF.

The genes are TRBV4-1 and TRBJ1-2, with D possibly being TRBD1 (5 bases). V shed 1 base and J shed 3 bases, with 12 bases lying between them. Germline CDR1 and CDR2: MGHRA and YSYEKL. The CDR3 is 15 amino acids. CDR3 sequence: CASSQVAGRDYGYTF. The CDR3, as DNA: TGCGCCAGCAGCCAAGTGGCAGGGCGAGACTATGGCTACACCTTC.

This chain connects TRBV4-2 to TRBJ2-1, with TRBD2 identical over 10 bases. The CDR3 runs to 15 residues. V gave up 1 base and J gave up 8 bases; unmatched junction bases: 5. Germline CDR1 is LGHNA and CDR2 is YNFKEQ. This CDR3 reads CASSQGAGGLYEQFF. CDR3 DNA: TGTGCCAGCAGCCAAGGAGCGGGGGGGCTCTATGAGCAGTTCTTC.

This chain links TRBV10-3 with TRBJ2-7, with D hard to call. Per the germline V gene, CDR1 is ENHRY and CDR2 is SYGVKD. The CDR3 totals 11 residues. The germline V and J ends were trimmed by 10 bases and 2 bases, with 9 bases remaining between them. The CDR3 here is CATTSTYEQYF. The CDR3 nucleotides read TGTGCCACCACTTCAACCTACGAGCAGTACTTC.

The CDR3 here is CASSQIQGGSKEKLFF. CDR3 DNA sequence: TGCGCCAGCAGTCAGATCCAGGGGGGAAGTAAGGAAAAACTGTTTTTT. The chain links TRBV23-1 to TRBJ1-4; 7 positions agree with TRBD1. TRBV23-1 is flagged as an ORF with uncertain function. This CDR3 contains 16 residues. J gave up 8 bases and V 3 bases, and 12 bases lay outside the gene matches.

Comments on this clone: Within the sample, other DNA sequences also encode this same CDR3. This chain joins TRBV7-2 and TRBJ2-3, with 11 positions matching TRBD2. Trimming at V came to 1 base and at J to 4 bases, leaving 1 base not matched to a gene. The CDR3 has 15 amino acids. Germline V gene lookup returns CDR1 SGHTA and CDR2 FQGNSA. The CDR3: CASSLVSGGADTQYF. DNA of the CDR3: TGTGCCAGCAGCTTAGTTAGCGGGGGGGCAGATACGCAGTATTTT.

The count of this clone is one. The rearrangement joins TRBV19 to TRBJ2-1; no firm D call. Between the trimmed V and J ends, which lost 5 bases and 1 base, there was a span of 6 bases. The CDR3 is 13 residues long. Germline V gene data show CDR1 as LNHDA and CDR2 as SQIVND (reference sequence). As DNA, the CDR3 is TGTGCCAGTAGTCTCGCGTCCTACAATGAGCAGTTCTTC. Translation: CASSLASYNEQFF.

The J gene is TRBJ2-7, the V gene TRBV5-6; possible D gene TRBD1, 6 bases. Germline V gene data show CDR1 as SGHDT and CDR2 as YYEEEE. Trimming stripped 5 bases from V and 3 bases from J, with 12 bases between. This CDR3 comprises 13 residues. For the CDR3, the DNA is TGTGCCAGCAGACCGACAGGTTTCTACGAGCAGTACTTC. This gives the protein CASRPTGFYEQYF. The full variable domain, in which reference TRBV5-6 and TRBJ2-7 provide the parts outside the CDR3, is DAGVTQSPTHLIKTRGQQVTLRCSPKSGHDTVSWYQQALGQGPQFIFQYYEEEERQRGNFPDRFSGHQFPNYSSELNVNALLLGDSALYLCASRPTGFYEQYFGPGTRLTVT.

The chain carries TRBV2 and TRBJ2-3, with TRBD2 identical over 7 bases. This CDR3 contains 13 residues. The V and J ends lost 8 bases and 4 bases, in that order; junction bases with no gene match: 6. Germline V gene data show CDR1 as SNHLY and CDR2 as FYNNEI. In nucleotides, the CDR3 is TGTGCCAGCGCGGGGGTGGGGGCAGATACGCAGTATTTT. This encodes CASAGVGADTQYF.

V and J are TRBV11-2 and TRBJ1-4, with D perhaps matching TRBD1 (6 bases). V lost 4 bases, J lost 7 bases, and 22 bases lay in between. Germline V gene sequence: CDR1 SGHAT, CDR2 FQNNGV. The CDR3 is 17 amino acids. This chain's CDR3 is CASSSPGGASEGEKLFF. The CDR3 DNA reads as TGTGCCAGCAGCTCGCCTGGGGGGGCGAGTGAGGGTGAAAAACTGTTTTTT.

The V and J genes are TRBV4-2 and TRBJ2-7; 11 bases match TRBD2. CDR1 is LGHNA, CDR2 YNFKEQ, per germline. The CDR3 has 15 residues. V dropped 1 base and J dropped 2; count of bases not matched to a gene: 1. The CDR3: CASSQGTSGPYEQYF. As DNA, the CDR3 is TGTGCCAGCAGCCAAGGGACTAGCGGGCCCTACGAGCAGTACTTC.